This passage covers 32 T cell receptor beta chains from one sample sequenced in a study of human T cells and chemical hapten exposure. TCRdb reprocessed the RACE reads via MiXCR and lists one record per CDR3 protein. The sample lists about 350,000 distinct CDR3 sequences; about 6.9% were seen once. As for time point: patch test 2, 6 weeks after DPC sensitization. Noted treatment: therapeutic diphenylcyclopropenone sensitization with weekly scalp DPC. Here the sequenced sample was whole blood, taken in connection with sensitization to the hapten diphenylcyclopropenone (DPC). Source of these receptors: a woman aged 18-30 years with alopecia areata. Some clones in this sample may be carry-over from other donors' samples.

This clonotype was detected ten times or more. The gene calls are TRBV4-3 and TRBJ2-7; D not resolved. Deletions cut 0 bases from V and 0 bases from J, with 15 bases between. Germline lookup yields CDR1 LGHNA and CDR2 YSLEER. The CDR3 length is 17 residues. The CDR3 protein is CASSQDAPRHVSYEQYF. CDR3 bases: TGCGCCAGCAGCCAAGATGCCCCCCGGCATGTCTCCTACGAGCAGTACTTC.

This clonotype was seen many times. The V and J genes are TRBV3-1 and TRBJ1-1; no clear D. The V and J ends lost 10 bases and 0 bases respectively, with 12 bases between them. CDR1 LGHDT and CDR2 YNNKEL come from the germline V gene (reference sequence). This CDR3 comprises 13 residues. The CDR3 here is CATSGPLNTEAFF. The CDR3 DNA is TGTGCCACCTCGGGTCCCTTGAACACTGAAGCTTTCTTT.

Only a few counts were recorded for this clonotype. This rearrangement joins TRBV12-3 or TRBV12-4 to TRBJ2-7; D is ambiguous. Trimming took off 2 bases at V and 5 bases at J, with 10 bases between the two ends. The CDR3 has 13 residues. The CDR3 here is CASSLISPDEQYF. In nucleotides, the CDR3 is TGTGCCAGCAGTTTAATTAGTCCAGACGAGCAGTACTTC.

The chain carries TRBV6-2 or TRBV6-3 and TRBJ2-1; 8 nucleotides match TRBD1. V lost 2 bases, J lost 7 bases, and 22 bases stayed unmatched. Germline CDR1 is MNHEY and CDR2 is SVGEGT. This CDR3 comprises 20 residues. CDR3 DNA: TGTGCCAGCAGTTACGAATTAAGTTTACCGACAGGGGAAACGGGGAATGAGCAGTTCTTC. Its translation: CASSYELSLPTGETGNEQFF.

The gene calls are TRBV28 and TRBJ1-5; 7 bases agree with TRBD1. Germline-derived CDR1 and CDR2 are MDHEN and SYDVKM. The CDR3 sequence is 16 residues long. After removal of 6 bases from V and 0 bases from J, the junction contained 8 bases not matched to a gene. The CDR3 here is CASRRPGQYSNQPQHF. The CDR3 DNA reads TGTGCCAGCAGGAGGCCGGGACAGTATAGCAATCAGCCCCAGCATTTT.

This clonotype has at least ten counts. The chain couples TRBV7-9 to TRBJ2-3; D is undetermined. CDR1 is SEHNR, CDR2 FQNEAQ, per germline (reference sequence). The CDR3 spans 13 residues. V gave up 6 bases and J gave up 2 bases, with 9 bases separating them. The chain's CDR3 is CASSSSPTDTQYF. CDR3 DNA sequence: TGTGCCAGCAGTTCTAGTCCCACAGATACGCAGTATTTT. The whole variable domain, remainder taken from reference TRBV7-9 and TRBJ2-3, is DTGVSQNPRHKITKRGQNVTFRCDPISEHNRLYWYRQTLGQGPEFLTYFQNEAQLEKSRLLSDRFSAERPKGSFSTLEIQRTEQGDSAMYLCASSSSPTDTQYFGPGTRLTVL.

This clonotype has just a few counts. The chain recombines TRBV7-2 with TRBJ2-1; D is unclear. The CDR3 has 13 amino acids. The V gene's germline CDR1 is SGHTA and CDR2 FQGNSA. The V end was cut by 5 bases, the J end by 13 bases, with 18 bases between. CDR3 sequence: CASSLGGILGQFF. The CDR3 coding sequence is TGTGCCAGCAGCCTAGGCGGCATCCTGGGACAGTTCTTC. Combining the CDR3 with reference TRBV7-2 and TRBJ2-1 gives the whole variable domain GAGVSQSPSNKVTEKGKDVELRCDPISGHTALYWYRQSLGQGLEFLIYFQGNSAPDKSGLPSDRFSAERTGGSVSTLTIQRTQQEDSAVYLCASSLGGILGQFFGPGTRLTVL.

This clonotype was recorded many times. The V gene is TRBV7-8, the J gene TRBJ2-6, with D possibly matching TRBD1 (5 bases). The V end was cut by 2 bases, the J end by 4 bases, with 9 bases between. Germline-derived CDR1 and CDR2 are SGHVS and FQNEAQ. CDR3 size: 15 residues. The CDR3 loop is CASSLSPGGANVLTF. In DNA form, the CDR3 reads TGTGCCAGCAGCTTAAGTCCAGGGGGGGCCAACGTCCTGACTTTC.

The V and J genes are TRBV5-4 and TRBJ2-1, with TRBD2 as a possible D gene (6 bases). The ends were cut back, 3 bases at V and 7 bases at J, with 26 bases in the middle. Per the germline V gene, CDR1 is SGHNT and CDR2 is YYREEE (reference sequence). The CDR3 loop spans 18 amino acids. In DNA form, the CDR3 reads TGTGCCAGCAGCTCTCCGGGACTCCCGGGTGGCGGTCGAAATGAGCAGTTCTTC. Its protein is CASSSPGLPGGGRNEQFF.

Only a few counts were recorded for this clonotype. The V call is TRBV7-2, the J call TRBJ1-1; TRBD1 matches at 8 bases. The junction had 7 bases not matched to a gene; V was cut back by 5 bases and J by 11 bases. This CDR3 is built from 12 residues. The germline V gene encodes CDR1 SGHTA and CDR2 FQGNSA. The CDR3 sequence is CASSTRTGTAFF. DNA of the CDR3: TGTGCCAGCAGCACCAGGACAGGGACGGCTTTCTTT.

This chain connects TRBV4-3 to TRBJ1-4; no clear D. The length of the CDR3 is 14 residues. Germline CDR1 LGHNA, CDR2 YSLEER. Deletions cut 1 base from V and 8 bases from J, with 11 bases between. The DNA of the CDR3 is TGCGCCAGCAGCCAAGGAGCCTTTGAAGAAAAACTGTTTTTT. Translating gives CASSQGAFEEKLFF.

This chain uses TRBV9 with TRBJ2-2, with 8 bases identical to TRBD1. Germline CDR1 and CDR2: SGDLS and YYNGEE. J gave up 6 bases and V 4 bases, and 8 bases lay outside the gene matches. CDR3 length equals 15 residues. CDR3 sequence reads: CASSPRTGTAGELFF. CDR3 sequence (DNA): TGTGCCAGCAGCCCCCGGACAGGGACGGCCGGGGAGCTGTTTTTT.

This clonotype was recorded many times. The J gene is TRBJ1-5, the V gene TRBV6-2 or TRBV6-3; D unclear. Germline values: CDR1 MNHEY, CDR2 SVGEGT. V lost 1 base, J lost 4 bases, and 8 bases lay in between. CDR3 size: 14 residues. CDR3 nucleotide sequence: TGTGCCAGCAGTTACTTACAGCTTAATCAGCCCCAGCATTTT. The encoded protein is CASSYLQLNQPQHF.

This clonotype showed up many times. CDR3 protein: CSARAGSDTQYF. For the CDR3, the DNA is TGCAGTGCTAGAGCAGGGTCAGATACGCAGTATTTT. The chain combines TRBV20-1 with TRBJ2-3; perhaps TRBD1 as D (5 bases). CDR1 and CDR2 (germline): DFQATT, SNEGSKA (reference sequence). This CDR3 has 12 amino acids. The germline V and J ends were trimmed by 1 base and 4 bases, with 6 bases remaining between them.

About this clonotype itself: The junction departs from germline at one end; a sequencing error may be responsible. The CDR3 is CASTYRDRDEKLFF. CDR3 nucleotide sequence: TGTGCCAGCACTTACCGGGACAGGGACGAAAAACTGTTTTTT. This chain joins TRBV6-6 and TRBJ1-4; 9 bases map to TRBD1. The CDR3 loop spans 14 amino acids. Germline CDR1 is MNHNY and CDR2 is SVGAGI (reference sequence).

V gene TRBV28 combines with J gene TRBJ2-3; maybe TRBD1 (5 bases). CDR3 length equals 14 residues. Germline V gene lookup returns CDR1 MDHEN and CDR2 SYDVKM. The V and J ends lost 5 bases and 4 bases respectively, with 13 bases between them. The CDR3 DNA sequence: TGTGCCAGCAGTATGGACATTTCAGCAGATACGCAGTATTTT. Protein: CASSMDISADTQYF.

This clonotype was observed many times. The rearrangement joins TRBV4-3 to TRBJ1-2; D uncertain. Looked up from germline, CDR1 is LGHNA and CDR2 is YSLEER. CDR3 length: 14 amino acids. V was cut by 7 bases and J by 0 bases, with 12 bases left in between. CDR3 DNA: TGCGCCAGCAATCCGGACCGATCTAACTATGGCTACACCTTC. This encodes CASNPDRSNYGYTF.

In its sample, this clonotype was seen a few times. This chain links TRBV10-3 with TRBJ2-1; possible D gene TRBD1, 6 bases. CDR3 length: 12 amino acids. V was shortened by 6 bases and J by 4 bases, with 7 bases between the two germline ends. Germline V gives CDR1 ENHRY, CDR2 SYGVKD. The CDR3 DNA reads TGTGCCATCAGCGGACAGTACAATGAGCAGTTCTTC. This codes for CAISGQYNEQFF.

There are many counts of this clonotype. The V gene is TRBV6-5, the J gene TRBJ1-1; 9 nucleotides line up with TRBD1. The J segment lost 10 bases and the V segment lost 0 bases, leaving 9 bases of the junction unmatched. Germline V gene data show CDR1 as MNHEY and CDR2 as SVGAGI. This CDR3 has 15 amino acids. CDR3 sequence (DNA): TGTGCCAGCAGTTACTCCGCGGGACAGGGATTCGGAGCTTTCTTT. Translation gives CASSYSAGQGFGAFF.

Ten or more counts support this clonotype. The chain employs TRBV27 and TRBJ2-4; perhaps TRBD1 as D (6 bases). Trimming removed 2 bases at V and 5 bases at J, with 10 bases between. This CDR3 is built from 14 residues. Germline values: CDR1 MNHEY, CDR2 SMNVEV (reference sequence). The CDR3 region is CASSLAWTENIQYF. The DNA of the CDR3 is TGTGCCAGCAGTTTAGCGTGGACAGAAAACATTCAGTACTTC.

The chain carries TRBV12-3 or TRBV12-4 and TRBJ2-1, with D possibly TRBD1 on 5 matching bases. V was shortened by 4 bases and J by 15 bases, with 16 bases between the two germline ends. This CDR3 has 12 amino acids. This CDR3 reads CASSSEPGWPFF. DNA for the CDR3: TGTGCCAGCAGTTCAGAACCAGGGTGGCCGTTCTTC.

This chain uses TRBV13 with TRBJ2-1; D might be TRBD2 (6 bases). V dropped 0 bases and J dropped 7 bases, with 10 bases sitting between them. The CDR3 is made up of 14 amino acids. Germline lookup yields CDR1 PRHDT and CDR2 FYEKMQ (reference sequence). CDR3 in amino acids: CASSLGRLGNEQFF. The CDR3 nucleotides are TGTGCCAGCAGCTTAGGGAGACTAGGAAATGAGCAGTTCTTC.

In this sample, this clonotype turned up many times. The chain carries TRBV20-1 and TRBJ2-3; D perhaps matches TRBD2 (5 bases). Per the germline V gene, CDR1 is DFQATT and CDR2 is SNEGSKA (reference sequence). The CDR3 consists of 13 residues. The V and J ends lost 1 base and 4 bases respectively, with 9 bases between them. CDR3 amino acids: CSARGTAPDTQYF. The CDR3 DNA is TGCAGTGCTAGAGGGACTGCCCCAGATACGCAGTATTTT.

This clonotype was seen ten or more times. The chain couples TRBV29-1 to TRBJ2-5; 7 bases agree with TRBD2. There are 12 residues in the CDR3. V gave up 5 bases and J gave up 4 bases; unmatched junction bases: 4. The germline CDR1 and CDR2 sequences are SQVTM and ANQGSEA. CDR3 DNA: TGCAGCGTTCTCCGGGAGGCAGAGACCCAGTACTTC. Protein product: CSVLREAETQYF.

This clonotype has a handful of counts. The chain has TRBV9 and TRBJ2-7, with D possibly called TRBD1 or TRBD2 (6 bases each). This CDR3 contains 15 residues. V was cut by 0 bases and J by 0 bases, with 10 bases left in between. Germline V gene sequence: CDR1 SGDLS, CDR2 YYNGEE. The CDR3 nucleotides are TGTGCCAGCAGCGTAGGGGGGGCGCCCTCCTACGAGCAGTACTTC. The encoded protein is CASSVGGAPSYEQYF. The full variable domain, its missing parts supplied by reference TRBV9 and TRBJ2-7, is DSGVTQTPKHLITATGQRVTLRCSPRSGDLSVYWYQQSLDQGLQFLIQYYNGEERAKGNILERFSAQQFPDLHSELNLSSLELGDSALYFCASSVGGAPSYEQYFGPGTRLTVT.

This clonotype was picked up many times. The chain links TRBV12-3 or TRBV12-4 to TRBJ1-1, with 7 nucleotides matching TRBD1. The V segment lost 6 bases and the J segment 0 bases; nucleotides outside the gene matches: 4. The CDR3 covers 14 residues. The CDR3: CASSVQGLNTEAFF. DNA for the CDR3: TGTGCCAGCAGCGTACAGGGGTTGAACACTGAAGCTTTCTTT.

This clonotype has ten or more counts. The V and J genes are TRBV7-9 and TRBJ1-1, with D perhaps TRBD1 (5 bases). The CDR3 extends over 15 amino acids. Germline assignment: CDR1 SEHNR and CDR2 FQNEAQ (reference sequence). V was shortened by 5 bases and J by 8 bases, with 21 bases between the two germline ends. CDR3 coding DNA: TGTGCCAGCAGCCCCCCCCGGCAGGGTAATCCAGAAGCTTTCTTT. This gives the protein CASSPPRQGNPEAFF.

This clonotype was observed a handful of times. The chain employs TRBV5-1 and TRBJ2-5; D is unclear. The CDR3 consists of 13 residues. Trimming removed 2 bases at V and 5 bases at J, with 10 bases between. The germline V gene has CDR1 SGHRS and CDR2 YFSETQ. DNA of the CDR3: TGCGCCAGCAGCTTAAGCCACGCCGAGACCCAGTACTTC. Amino acids: CASSLSHAETQYF.

In its sample, this clonotype was seen many times. This sequence joins TRBV28 and TRBJ1-1, with D uncertain. The CDR3 extends over 14 amino acids. Germline-derived CDR1 and CDR2 are MDHEN and SYDVKM. The V and J ends lost 3 bases and 5 bases respectively, with 13 bases between them. The CDR3 DNA reads as TGTGCCAGCAGTTTTTCCGGCGTACGAACTGAAGCTTTCTTT. It yields the protein CASSFSGVRTEAFF.

This chain's CDR3 is CASSYRDRKTDTQYF. In DNA, the CDR3 is TGCGCCAGCAGCTACCGGGACAGGAAAACAGATACGCAGTATTTT. This rearrangement joins TRBV5-1 to TRBJ2-3, with 8 bases matching TRBD1. Trimming cost V 3 bases and J 3 bases; bases outside gene matches: 6. The CDR3 covers 15 residues. Germline V CDR1 and CDR2: SGHRS, YFSETQ.

This clonotype was found many times. V usage is TRBV7-2 and J usage is TRBJ1-1, with D possibly being TRBD1 (6 bases). The germline CDR1 and CDR2 sequences are SGHTA and FQGNSA. V lost 3 bases and J 1 base, leaving 9 bases between the germline ends. The CDR3 totals 14 residues. Here the CDR3 reads CASSLRRGNTEAFF. CDR3 bases: TGTGCCAGCAGCTTGCGCAGGGGGAACACTGAAGCTTTCTTT. The full variable domain, in which reference TRBV7-2 and TRBJ1-1 provide the parts outside the CDR3, is GAGVSQSPSNKVTEKGKDVELRCDPISGHTALYWYRQSLGQGLEFLIYFQGNSAPDKSGLPSDRFSAERTGGSVSTLTIQRTQQEDSAVYLCASSLRRGNTEAFFGQGTRLTVV.

This clonotype was seen many times. V gene TRBV5-1 combines with J gene TRBJ2-4, with 9 nucleotides matching TRBD2. The CDR3 spans 16 residues. From germline, CDR1 is SGHRS and CDR2 YFSETQ. V shed 0 bases, J shed 9 bases, and the junction held 10 bases outside the gene matches. The CDR3 region has the DNA TGCGCCAGCAGCTTGGAGGCGGGGGGGACTCCGGGCATTCAGTACTTC. Its translation is CASSLEAGGTPGIQYF.